The following is a T cell receptor beta chain sequence with its context. V gave up 2 bases and J gave up 2 bases, with 15 bases separating them. The CDR3 sequence is 16 residues long. Germline values: CDR1 SGHRS, CDR2 YFSETQ. The entry originates in a study of Ad26.COV2.S vaccination and SARS-CoV-2 variants. Study summary: Vaccine-arm donor from the placebo-controlled COV1001 Ad26.COV2.S trial.

Treatment meaning: over 15 received Ad26.COV2.S at low or high dose, single or two shots; roughly five received placebo; per-sample allocation not given. Sampling took place 63 days after the first vaccine or placebo injection. The repertoire was sequenced with immunoSEQ multiplex PCR; TCRdb's copy has only in-frame clones and lacks some. The sample records about 350,000 clones, approximately 81% being singletons. This TCR was sampled from a person aged 18-60 years who received the Ad26.COV2.S COVID-19 vaccine or a placebo. The chain combines TRBV5-1 with TRBJ2-3; possible D gene TRBD2, 6 bases. The input for sequencing was peripheral blood, taken in a trial of Ad26.COV2.S vaccine versus placebo. The CDR3 reads CASSFPPGLNTDTQYF. The DNA of the CDR3 is TGCGCCAGCAGCTTCCCCCCGGGACTTAACACAGATACGCAGTATTTT. Using reference TRBV5-1 and TRBJ2-3 for the parts outside the CDR3, the full variable domain is KAGVTQTPRYLIKTRGQQVTLSCSPISGHRSVSWYQQTPGQGLQFLFEYFSETQRNKGNFPGRFSGRQFSNSRSEMNVSTLELGDSALYLCASSFPPGLNTDTQYFGPGTRLTVL.